One sample yielded the 10 T cell receptor beta chains listed below, sequenced in a study of shared clonotypes between healthy human individuals. The table came from immunoSEQ multiplex PCR; TCRdb's copy has only in-frame clones and leaves some out. This table holds over 75,000 clones, 60% to 70% found once. The sample was memory CD8+ T cells sorted from blood. Subset reported: CD45RO+ cells pooled with CCR7-negative TemRA cells. The receptors shown here come from a man aged 25 to 40 in good health.

The J gene is TRBJ1-2, the V gene TRBV14, with D unclear. Germline V gene lookup returns CDR1 SGHDN and CDR2 FVKESK. Deletions cut 4 bases from V and 4 bases from J, with 13 bases between. The length of the CDR3 is 14 residues. CDR3 DNA sequence: TGTGCCAGCAGCCCGACGGCGGGCATCTATGGCTACACCTTC. Amino acid sequence: CASSPTAGIYGYTF. Full variable domain (remainder filled in from reference TRBV14 and TRBJ1-2): EAGVTQFPSHSVIEKGQTVTLRCDPISGHDNLYWYRRVMGKEIKFLLHFVKESKQDESGMPNNRFLAERTGGTYSTLKVQPAELEDSGVYFCASSPTAGIYGYTFGSGTRLTVV.

This chain connects TRBV10-3 to TRBJ2-7; 11 positions match TRBD2. Germline loops: CDR1 ENHRY, CDR2 SYGVKD. The junction had 11 bases not matched to a gene; V was cut back by 5 bases and J by 2 bases. This CDR3 region has 17 residues. CDR3 coding DNA: TGTGCCATCAGTTCTACGACTAGCGGGAAGTCTACCTACGAGCAGTACTTC. Protein: CAISSTTSGKSTYEQYF.

The chain recombines TRBV15 with TRBJ2-6; D is unclear. Germline V gene data show CDR1 as LNHNV and CDR2 as YYDKDF (reference sequence). V was trimmed by 0 bases and J by 0 bases, leaving 6 bases between them. The CDR3 covers 16 residues. CDR3 bases: TGTGCCACCAGCAGAGATATGGGCTCTGGGGCCAACGTCCTGACTTTC. Residues: CATSRDMGSGANVLTF.

On this clone: This sequence is one base from a far larger clone and is likely a read error. V gene TRBV7-9 combines with J gene TRBJ1-1; the D gene is possibly TRBD1 (5 bases). CDR1 is SEHNR, CDR2 FQNEAQ, per germline (reference sequence). V was pared by 5 bases and J by 7 bases, with 14 bases between. The CDR3 loop spans 13 amino acids. The CDR3 nucleotides read TGTGCCAGCAGCCGACAGACCGGTGGTGAAGCTTTCTTT. Amino acids: CASSRQTGGEAFF.

This clone was counted many times. The chain couples TRBV6-1 to TRBJ2-5; D is undetermined. There are 12 residues in the CDR3. Looked up from germline, CDR1 is MNHNS and CDR2 is SASEGT. Trimming cost V 6 bases and J 4 bases, with 9 bases left between them. CDR3 sequence: CASRERPETQYF. CDR3 sequence (DNA): TGTGCCAGCAGGGAACGGCCAGAGACCCAGTACTTC.

The chain carries TRBV29-1 and TRBJ1-1; D might be TRBD1 (6 bases). Germline V lookup: CDR1 SQVTM, CDR2 ANQGSEA. V was shortened by 6 bases and J by 0 bases, with 11 bases between the two germline ends. The CDR3 sequence is 13 residues long. CDR3 DNA: TGCAGCGTAGCAACAGGGATGAACACTGAAGCTTTCTTT. Translation: CSVATGMNTEAFF.

The chain links TRBV7-9 to TRBJ2-5, with no clear D. Germline CDR1 SEHNR, CDR2 FQNEAQ (reference sequence). The CDR3 is 13 amino acids. V lost 1 base, J lost 5 bases, and 8 bases lay in between. This chain's CDR3 is CASSLGDLETQYF. For the CDR3, the DNA is TGTGCCAGCAGCTTAGGGGATCTTGAGACCCAGTACTTC. Supplemented by reference TRBV7-9 and TRBJ2-5, the full variable domain reads DTGVSQNPRHKITKRGQNVTFRCDPISEHNRLYWYRQTLGQGPEFLTYFQNEAQLEKSRLLSDRFSAERPKGSFSTLEIQRTEQGDSAMYLCASSLGDLETQYFGPGTRLLVL.

The V and J genes are TRBV18 and TRBJ2-5, with D hard to call. The germline V gene has CDR1 KGHSH and CDR2 LQKENI. V lost 1 base and J lost 2, with 2 bases in between. CDR3 length: 12 residues. The CDR3 loop is CASSPRQETQYF. Written as DNA, the CDR3 is TGTGCCAGCTCACCACGGCAAGAGACCCAGTACTTC.

In its sample, this clone was seen a few times. The chain joins TRBV6-4 to TRBJ2-3; 11 bases are a match to TRBD2. The CDR3 length is 15 residues. Germline assignment: CDR1 MRHNA and CDR2 SNTAGT. V lost 6 bases to trimming and J lost 3 bases; unmatched junction nucleotides: 5. The CDR3 bases are TGTGCCAGCAGCCCCGTAGCGGGGGGGACAGATACGCAGTATTTT. Its protein product is CASSPVAGGTDTQYF.

This rearrangement joins TRBV4-3 to TRBJ1-2; D is ambiguous. The germline V gene has CDR1 LGHNA and CDR2 YSLEER. V was trimmed by 0 bases and J by 5 bases, leaving 10 bases between them. The CDR3 is made up of 14 amino acids. As DNA, the CDR3 is TGCGCCAGCAGCCAAGATCTTGAGGGATATGGCTACACCTTC. Translating gives CASSQDLEGYGYTF.